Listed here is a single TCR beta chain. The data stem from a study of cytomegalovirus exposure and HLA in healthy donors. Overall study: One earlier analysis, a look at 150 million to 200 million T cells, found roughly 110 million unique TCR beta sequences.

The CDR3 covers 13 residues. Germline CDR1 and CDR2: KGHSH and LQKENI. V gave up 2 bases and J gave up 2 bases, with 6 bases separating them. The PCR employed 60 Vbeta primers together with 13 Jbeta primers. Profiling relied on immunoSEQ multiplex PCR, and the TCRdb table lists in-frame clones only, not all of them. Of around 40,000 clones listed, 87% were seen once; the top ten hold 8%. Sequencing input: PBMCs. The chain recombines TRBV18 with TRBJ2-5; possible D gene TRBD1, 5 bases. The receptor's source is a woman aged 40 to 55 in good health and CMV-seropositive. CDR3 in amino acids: CASSPRGQETQYF. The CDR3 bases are TGTGCCAGCTCACCAAGGGGACAAGAGACCCAGTACTTC.